These 13 T cell receptor beta chains were all obtained from the same sample, sequenced in a study of T-cell memory formation after mild COVID-19. TCRdb re-analysed the 5' RACE reads in MiXCR, keeping a single row per CDR3 protein. In the table there are 270,000 or so distinct CDR3 sequences, roughly 18% of which are singletons. Sequencing used PBMCs or a T cell subset sorted from them (not recorded which). These receptors originate from a man aged 18 to 29 who had mild COVID-19 (a few samples of this study predate the infection). Cell type and time point are not known.

This clonotype was detected many times. This rearrangement joins TRBV7-9 to TRBJ2-3; D perhaps matches TRBD2 (7 bases). The V and J ends lost 5 bases and 2 bases respectively, with 8 bases between them. The CDR3 runs 13 residues. Germline V gives CDR1 SEHNR, CDR2 FQNEAQ (reference sequence). CDR3 coding DNA: TGTGCCAGCAGCCGGGGGGCCACAGATACGCAGTATTTT. Protein sequence: CASSRGATDTQYF.

The chain carries TRBV12-3 or TRBV12-4 and TRBJ1-5; TRBD1 agrees at 8 bases. This CDR3 spans 14 amino acids. The junction had 5 bases not matched to a gene; V was cut back by 6 bases and J by 4 bases. CDR3 residues: CASSHWDRNQPQHF. For the CDR3, the DNA is TGTGCCAGCAGCCATTGGGACAGGAATCAGCCCCAGCATTTT.

V usage is TRBV3-1 and J usage is TRBJ1-1; D gene ambiguous. The CDR3 contains 12 residues. The germline V gene has CDR1 LGHDT and CDR2 YNNKEL (reference sequence). V lost 1 base, J lost 4 bases, and 4 bases lay in between. The CDR3 sequence: CASSQAATEAFF. In nucleotides, the CDR3 is TGTGCCAGCAGCCAAGCAGCCACTGAAGCTTTCTTT.

V gene TRBV24-1 combines with J gene TRBJ1-5; perhaps TRBD1 as D (6 bases). Germline-derived CDR1 and CDR2 are KGHDR and SFDVKD. The CDR3 covers 13 residues. Trimming pared 10 bases from V and 1 base from J, leaving 10 bases between. The CDR3 loop is CATGGYSNQPQHF. The DNA for the CDR3 is TGTGCCACAGGGGGGTACAGCAATCAGCCCCAGCATTTT.

This clonotype was observed a few times. The chain uses TRBV4-3 and TRBJ2-3, with D tentatively TRBD2 (5 bases). Trimming removed 1 base from V and 5 bases from J, with 13 bases in between. Germline CDR1 reads LGHNA; CDR2 reads YSLEER. The CDR3 spans 15 residues. In DNA, the CDR3 is TGCGCCAGCAGCCAAGCCAGCGGATGGGGAGATACGCAGTATTTT. This translates into CASSQASGWGDTQYF.

This clonotype was detected a few times. The rearrangement joins TRBV7-2 to TRBJ1-2; the D is unclear. The germline V and J ends were trimmed by 1 base and 6 bases, with 12 bases remaining between them. The CDR3 is 14 residues long. In germline, CDR1 is SGHTA, CDR2 FQGNSA. The CDR3 DNA reads TGTGCCAGCAGCTTAGGAGGGAGGTCCAATGGCTACACCTTC. Translating it yields CASSLGGRSNGYTF. The full variable domain, its missing parts supplied by reference TRBV7-2 and TRBJ1-2, is GAGVSQSPSNKVTEKGKDVELRCDPISGHTALYWYRQSLGQGLEFLIYFQGNSAPDKSGLPSDRFSAERTGGSVSTLTIQRTQQEDSAVYLCASSLGGRSNGYTFGSGTRLTVV.

DNA of the CDR3: TGTGCCAGCAGCTCGGACCGGAGTGAGCAGTTCTTC. It yields the protein CASSSDRSEQFF. V gene TRBV7-3 combines with J gene TRBJ2-1, with D uncertain. Germline V gene data show CDR1 as SGHTA and CDR2 as FQGTGA. The CDR3 sequence is 12 residues long. V was clipped by 4 bases and J by 9 bases, with 10 bases between them. The variable domain in full, completed from reference TRBV7-3 and TRBJ2-1, reads GAGVSQTPSNKVTEKGKYVELRCDPISGHTALYWYRQSLGQGPEFLIYFQGTGAADDSGLPNDRFFAVRPEGSVSTLKIQRTERGDSAVYLCASSSDRSEQFFGPGTRLTVL.

The gene calls are TRBV30 and TRBJ2-1, with TRBD2 as a possible D gene (6 bases). CDR3 length: 15 residues. V was pared by 4 bases and J by 0 bases, with 13 bases between. Germline CDR1 is GTSNPN and CDR2 is SVGIG (reference sequence). The CDR3 DNA reads TGTGCCTGGACGTATCGGGGGAGCTCCTACAATGAGCAGTTCTTC. Translating it yields CAWTYRGSSYNEQFF.

In its sample, this clonotype was seen many times. The chain has TRBV23-1 and TRBJ2-5, with D perhaps TRBD1 (5 bases). TRBV23-1 is given ORF status, its function remaining uncertain. The CDR3 is 15 amino acids. V was pared by 3 bases and J by 3 bases, with 14 bases between. CDR3 amino acids: CASSQAGLTKETQYF. The CDR3, as DNA: TGCGCCAGCAGTCAGGCAGGGCTTACTAAAGAGACCCAGTACTTC.

The rearrangement joins TRBV6-2 or TRBV6-3 to TRBJ2-1; D not certain. This CDR3 comprises 14 residues. Germline V CDR1 and CDR2: MNHEY, SVGEGT. Trimming took off 0 bases at V and 5 bases at J, with 8 bases between the two ends. CDR3: CASSYSTRHNEQFF. Written as DNA, the CDR3 is TGTGCCAGCAGTTACTCGACGCGACACAATGAGCAGTTCTTC.

The CDR3 nucleotides read TGTGCCAGCGCCCCCGGCGGGGATCCCGGCTACACCTTC. Its translation: CASAPGGDPGYTF. The chain combines TRBV27 with TRBJ1-2; D unresolved. The CDR3 has 13 amino acids. Trimming cost V 8 bases and J 8 bases, with 18 bases left between them. Looked up from germline, CDR1 is MNHEY and CDR2 is SMNVEV (reference sequence).

This clonotype has at least ten counts. The V gene is TRBV10-3, the J gene TRBJ2-1, with D perhaps assigned TRBD1 or TRBD2 (5 bases each). Germline V CDR1 and CDR2: ENHRY, SYGVKD. The CDR3 loop spans 16 amino acids. Between the trimmed V and J ends, which lost 3 bases and 9 bases, there was a span of 21 bases. CDR3 sequence: CAISERSPREGLEQFF. CDR3 nucleotide sequence: TGTGCCATCAGTGAAAGGTCCCCCCGTGAGGGGCTTGAGCAGTTCTTC.

This chain links TRBV5-5 with TRBJ2-1; D remains ambiguous. This CDR3 region has 15 residues. V lost 2 bases, J lost 4 bases, and 13 bases lay in between. The germline CDR1 and CDR2 sequences are SGHKS and YYEKEE (reference sequence). CDR3 sequence: CASSFGESSYNEQFF. CDR3 in DNA: TGTGCCAGCAGCTTTGGAGAGAGTTCTTACAATGAGCAGTTCTTC.